This T cell receptor (beta chain) emerged from a study of cytomegalovirus exposure and HLA in healthy donors. In the PCR, 60 Vbeta and 13 Jbeta primers were used. The table came from immunoSEQ multiplex PCR; TCRdb's copy has only in-frame clones and leaves some out. The repertoire holds under 150,000 clones, with almost 80% as singletons. This TCR derives from a man in his late teens or twenties in good health and CMV-seronegative. Sequencing was done on a sample of PBMCs.

CDR3 region: CASSNSGHLGNIQYF. The CDR3 nucleotides are TGTGCCAGTAGTAATAGTGGGCACCTTGGAAACATTCAGTACTTC. The rearrangement links TRBV19 to TRBJ2-4; no definite D call. Germline CDR1 LNHDA, CDR2 SQIVND (reference sequence). V gave up 4 bases and J gave up 6 bases, with 16 bases separating them. The CDR3 runs to 15 residues.